This TCR beta chain was found in a study of tumor-infiltrating lymphocytes in glioblastoma multiforme. Points from the study as a whole: Only one glioblastoma patient had TCR and mutation analysis. Clone frequencies may be distorted by unequal TCR transcripts per cell.

Germline lookup yields CDR1 SNHLY and CDR2 FYNNEI. V was pared by 4 bases and J by 7 bases, with 17 bases between. This CDR3 has 15 residues. TCRB libraries came from RNA via three nested multiplex PCR rounds. No unique molecular identifiers were described for these TCRB libraries. Using its own MiXCR run on the multiplex PCR reads, TCRdb lists one record per CDR3 protein. The table shows about 32,000 distinct CDR3 sequences, with roughly 64% occurring only once. This clonotype is a singleton in its sample. The antigen remains undetermined. Sequenced: brain tumor tissue. The TCR originated in a male donor with glioblastoma. This chain joins TRBV2 and TRBJ1-5; D ambiguous. The CDR3 sequence is CASSGALRGFQPQHF. In DNA form, the CDR3 reads TGTGCCAGCAGTGGAGCGCTTCGGGGTTTCCAGCCCCAGCATTTT.